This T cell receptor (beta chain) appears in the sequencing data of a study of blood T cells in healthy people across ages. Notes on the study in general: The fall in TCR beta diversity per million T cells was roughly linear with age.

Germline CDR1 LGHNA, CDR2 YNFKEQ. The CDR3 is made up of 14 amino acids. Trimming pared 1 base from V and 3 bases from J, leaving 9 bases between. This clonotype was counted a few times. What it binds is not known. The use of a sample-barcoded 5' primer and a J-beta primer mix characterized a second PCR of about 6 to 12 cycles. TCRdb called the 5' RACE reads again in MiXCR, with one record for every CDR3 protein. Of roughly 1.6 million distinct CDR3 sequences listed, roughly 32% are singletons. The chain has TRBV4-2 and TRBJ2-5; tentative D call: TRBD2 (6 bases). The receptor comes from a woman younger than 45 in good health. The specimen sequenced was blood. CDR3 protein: CASSQAGVEETQYF. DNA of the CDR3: TGTGCCAGCAGCCAAGCGGGAGTGGAAGAGACCCAGTACTTC.